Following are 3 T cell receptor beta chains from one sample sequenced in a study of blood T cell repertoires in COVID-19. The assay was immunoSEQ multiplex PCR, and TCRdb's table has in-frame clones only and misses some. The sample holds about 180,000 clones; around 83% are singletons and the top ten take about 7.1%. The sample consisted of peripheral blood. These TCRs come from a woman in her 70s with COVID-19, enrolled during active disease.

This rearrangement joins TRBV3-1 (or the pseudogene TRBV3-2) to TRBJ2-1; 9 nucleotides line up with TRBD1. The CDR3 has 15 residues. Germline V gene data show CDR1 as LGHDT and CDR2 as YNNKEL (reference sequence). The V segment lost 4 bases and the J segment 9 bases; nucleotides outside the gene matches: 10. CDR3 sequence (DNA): TGTGCCAGCAGCCTCCCGGGACAGGGTTTTTTTGAGCAGTTCTTC. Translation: CASSLPGQGFFEQFF.

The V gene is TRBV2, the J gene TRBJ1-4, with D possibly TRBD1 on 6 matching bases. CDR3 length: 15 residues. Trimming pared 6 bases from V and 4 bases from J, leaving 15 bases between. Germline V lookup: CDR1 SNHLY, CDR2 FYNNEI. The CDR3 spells CASRATGMGNEKLFF. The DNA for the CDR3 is TGTGCCAGCAGGGCTACAGGGATGGGTAATGAAAAACTGTTTTTT. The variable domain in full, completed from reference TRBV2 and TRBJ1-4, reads EPEVTQTPSHQVTQMGQEVILRCVPISNHLYFYWYRQILGQKVEFLVSFYNNEISEKSEIFDDQFSVERPDGSNFTLKIRSTKLEDSAMYFCASRATGMGNEKLFFGSGTQLSVL.

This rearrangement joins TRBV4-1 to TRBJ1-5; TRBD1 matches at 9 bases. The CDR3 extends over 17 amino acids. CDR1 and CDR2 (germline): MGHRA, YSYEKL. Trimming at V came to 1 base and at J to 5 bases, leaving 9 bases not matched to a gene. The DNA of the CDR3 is TGCGCCAGCAGCCAAGTAGTCGGGACAGGGCACCATCAGCCCCAGCATTTT. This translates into CASSQVVGTGHHQPQHF.